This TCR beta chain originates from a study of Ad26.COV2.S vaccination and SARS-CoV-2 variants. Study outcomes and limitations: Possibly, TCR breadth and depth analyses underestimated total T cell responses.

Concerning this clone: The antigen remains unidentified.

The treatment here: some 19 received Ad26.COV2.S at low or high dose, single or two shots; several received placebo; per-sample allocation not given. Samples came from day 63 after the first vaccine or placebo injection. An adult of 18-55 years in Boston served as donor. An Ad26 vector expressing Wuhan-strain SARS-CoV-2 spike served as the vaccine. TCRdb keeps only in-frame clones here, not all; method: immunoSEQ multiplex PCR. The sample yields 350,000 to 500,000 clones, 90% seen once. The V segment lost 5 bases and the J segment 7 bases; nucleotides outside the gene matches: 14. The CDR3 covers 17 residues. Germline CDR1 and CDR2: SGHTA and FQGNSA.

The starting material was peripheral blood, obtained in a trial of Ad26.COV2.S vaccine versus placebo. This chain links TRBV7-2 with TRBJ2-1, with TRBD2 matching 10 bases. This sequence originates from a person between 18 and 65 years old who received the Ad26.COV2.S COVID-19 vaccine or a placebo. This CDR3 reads CASSPQVQREGLNEQFF. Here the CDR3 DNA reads TGTGCCAGCAGCCCGCAAGTTCAGCGGGAGGGGTTGAATGAGCAGTTCTTC.